This entry is about one T cell receptor beta chain. The antigen is not known. The repertoire was sequenced with immunoSEQ multiplex PCR; TCRdb's copy has only in-frame clones and lacks some. The sample holds about 17,000 clones; around three quarters are singletons and the top ten take 7.8%. Graft specimens yielded both intraepithelial and lamina propria lymphocytes. Per germline, CDR1 SEHNR and CDR2 FQNEAQ (reference sequence). The CDR3 has 14 residues. After removal of 3 bases from V and 1 base from J, the junction contained 3 bases not matched to a gene. This sample was included in a study of graft-versus-host responses after intestinal transplantation. Study as a whole: Recipients obtained multivisceral, liver-intestinal, or isolated intestinal transplants. General observations from the study: GvH clones appeared in recipient marrow, some first in ileum or blood.

Sequencing used ileum tissue, obtained approximately 480 days after intestinal transplant. This chain uses TRBV7-9 with TRBJ2-7; 7 bases agree with TRBD2. This sequence originates from a human patient who received an intestinal transplant, so some T cells may come from the graft donor. The CDR3 DNA follows: TGTGCCAGCAGCTTTTCAGCGGGGTCCTACGAGCAGTACTTC. This encodes CASSFSAGSYEQYF. The full variable domain, with the rest looked up from reference TRBV7-9 and TRBJ2-7, is DTGVSQNPRHKITKRGQNVTFRCDPISEHNRLYWYRQTLGQGPEFLTYFQNEAQLEKSRLLSDRFSAERPKGSFSTLEIQRTEQGDSAMYLCASSFSAGSYEQYFGPGTRLTVT.